The 21 T cell receptor beta chains below were found in one sample sequenced in a study of CD8+ T cells in alopecia areata (dated by TCRdb to the late 2010s). Sample time point, as interpreted from the label and publication: baseline before oral tofacitinib. The library was generated by the immunoSEQ multiplex PCR assay. To provide template for TCR sequencing, every sample had RNA extracted and reverse transcribed into cDNA. TCRdb holds this immuneACCESS table with in-frame rearrangements only. Some clones are missing; in checked studies, unresolved V genes explain under half, and the rest has no known cause. Within this sample are 100,000 to 150,000 clones, with around 49% of them counted one time only. The ten most abundant clones make up roughly 20% of the sample. The starting material was CD8+ T cells sorted from blood, obtained at week 0. These receptors were collected from a human donor with alopecia areata.

This clone was seen only a few times. V and J are TRBV27 and TRBJ2-3; D unresolved. This CDR3 region has 12 residues. Between the trimmed V and J ends, which lost 0 bases and 5 bases, there was a span of 3 bases. Looked up from germline, CDR1 is MNHEY and CDR2 is SMNVEV (reference sequence). CDR3: CASSLSRDTQYF. The CDR3 bases are TGTGCCAGCAGTTTATCGAGAGATACGCAGTATTTT.

The J gene is TRBJ2-5, the V gene TRBV11-2; D possibly matches TRBD1 or TRBD2 (7 bases each). Per the germline V gene, CDR1 is SGHAT and CDR2 is FQNNGV. The ends were cut back, 1 base at V and 5 bases at J, with 11 bases in the middle. CDR3 length: 14 amino acids. The CDR3 sequence: CASSLGGGGETQYF. CDR3 coding DNA: TGTGCCAGCAGCTTAGGGGGAGGGGGCGAGACCCAGTACTTC.

This clone has just a few counts. The DNA of the CDR3 is TGTGCCAGCAGCGGGCCATCCTACGAGCAGTACTTC. Amino acids: CASSGPSYEQYF. The rearrangement uses TRBV5-6 and TRBJ2-7; D unclear. Deletions cut 4 bases from V and 1 base from J, with 6 bases between. The CDR3 is made up of 12 amino acids. Germline V gene data show CDR1 as SGHDT and CDR2 as YYEEEE.

Worth noting for this clone: Other DNA sequences in the sample encode the same CDR3. The chain couples TRBV6-5 to TRBJ1-1; D gene ambiguous. Germline V gene data show CDR1 as MNHEY and CDR2 as SVGAGI. The CDR3 consists of 13 residues. Trimming took off 0 bases at V and 0 bases at J, with 2 bases between the two ends. The CDR3 region is CASSYSVNTEAFF. The CDR3 DNA reads as TGTGCCAGCAGTTACTCGGTGAACACTGAAGCTTTCTTT.

The genes are TRBV30 and TRBJ1-4, with no clear D. V gave up 0 bases and J gave up 7 bases, with 6 bases separating them. Per the germline V gene, CDR1 is GTSNPN and CDR2 is SVGIG (reference sequence). The CDR3 runs 12 residues. For the CDR3, the DNA is TGTGCCTGGAGTGTGGGAAGTGAAAAACTGTTTTTT. Residues: CAWSVGSEKLFF.

The chain uses TRBV27 and TRBJ2-1, with 10 bases identical to TRBD2. From germline, CDR1 is MNHEY and CDR2 SMNVEV (reference sequence). The CDR3 contains 16 residues. J was trimmed by 6 bases and V by 6 bases; bases with no gene match: 11. CDR3 sequence (DNA): TGTGCCAGCAGATCGACCCCTTTAGCGGGGGGCAATGAGCAGTTCTTC. It translates to CASRSTPLAGGNEQFF.

J is TRBJ1-2 and V is TRBV7-9; D is perhaps TRBD1 (5 bases). Germline V CDR1 and CDR2: SEHNR, FQNEAQ (reference sequence). CDR3 length: 15 residues. V was pared by 2 bases and J by 4 bases, with 14 bases between. The CDR3 DNA is TGTGCCAGCAGCTTAACGGACAATTTCCCCTATGGCTACACCTTC. As protein: CASSLTDNFPYGYTF. Complete variable domain (other parts from reference TRBV7-9 and TRBJ1-2): DTGVSQNPRHKITKRGQNVTFRCDPISEHNRLYWYRQTLGQGPEFLTYFQNEAQLEKSRLLSDRFSAERPKGSFSTLEIQRTEQGDSAMYLCASSLTDNFPYGYTFGSGTRLTVV.

J is TRBJ2-6 and V is TRBV4-3, with D perhaps matching TRBD2 (6 bases). The CDR3 length is 19 residues. CDR1 and CDR2 (germline): LGHNA, YSLEER. Deletions cut 0 bases from V and 0 bases from J, with 15 bases between. The CDR3 coding sequence is TGCGCCAGCAGCCAAGAATGGAGGGCAGCAAGCTCTGGGGCCAACGTCCTGACTTTC. Translated: CASSQEWRAASSGANVLTF.

This clone was found a few times. This chain joins TRBV13 and TRBJ2-7; D is uncertain. Germline CDR1 reads PRHDT; CDR2 reads FYEKMQ (reference sequence). V was trimmed by 0 bases and J by 2 bases, leaving 8 bases between them. The CDR3 spans 14 residues. CDR3 residues: CASSLGGRAYEQYF. CDR3 in DNA: TGTGCCAGCAGCTTAGGTGGGCGCGCCTACGAGCAGTACTTC.

This clone has only a few counts. The V and J genes are TRBV29-1 and TRBJ2-5, with D possibly being TRBD2 (6 bases). Germline lookup yields CDR1 SQVTM and CDR2 ANQGSEA. The CDR3 is 12 amino acids. V lost 5 bases to trimming and J lost 7 bases, with 14 bases between them. In DNA form, the CDR3 reads TGCAGCGTTATAGGAGAGGAGGGGACCCAGTACTTC. As protein: CSVIGEEGTQYF.

The V gene is TRBV27, the J gene TRBJ2-2, with a tentative D call TRBD1 (5 bases). V dropped 3 bases and J dropped 4 bases, with 6 bases sitting between them. Germline CDR1 and CDR2: MNHEY and SMNVEV (reference sequence). The CDR3 totals 13 residues. The DNA for the CDR3 is TGTGCCAGCAGTTTCAGGGTCACCGGGGAGCTGTTTTTT. Amino acids: CASSFRVTGELFF.

In this sample, this clone turned up a few times. The rearrangement uses TRBV6-1 and TRBJ1-5, with 8 bases matching TRBD1. The CDR3 length is 15 residues. The V segment lost 2 bases and the J segment 3 bases; nucleotides outside the gene matches: 3. Germline CDR1 reads MNHNS; CDR2 reads SASEGT. The CDR3 coding sequence is TGTGCCAGCAGTGAATGGCAGGGGGCCAATCAGCCCCAGCATTTT. It translates to CASSEWQGANQPQHF.

This chain uses TRBV2 with TRBJ2-7; 7 nucleotides line up with TRBD1. The V and J ends lost 8 bases and 5 bases, in that order; junction bases with no gene match: 3. Germline CDR1 and CDR2: SNHLY and FYNNEI. The CDR3 has 11 amino acids. CDR3 sequence reads: CASRDSNEQYF. The CDR3, as DNA: TGTGCCAGCCGGGACAGCAACGAGCAGTACTTC. The full variable domain, its missing parts supplied by reference TRBV2 and TRBJ2-7, is EPEVTQTPSHQVTQMGQEVILRCVPISNHLYFYWYRQILGQKVEFLVSFYNNEISEKSEIFDDQFSVERPDGSNFTLKIRSTKLEDSAMYFCASRDSNEQYFGPGTRLTVT.

The CDR3 region is CASSVGGSSYNSPLHF. CDR3 DNA sequence: TGTGCCAGCAGCGTAGGTGGGAGCTCCTATAATTCACCCCTCCACTTT. This rearrangement joins TRBV9 to TRBJ1-6; D gene ambiguous. V was cut by 0 bases and J by 0 bases, with 7 bases left in between. CDR3 length equals 16 residues. The germline gives CDR1 SGDLS, CDR2 YYNGEE.

This clone was observed a few times. The chain is built from TRBV7-9 and TRBJ2-5; a weak D match, TRBD1 (5 bases). V shed 6 bases and J shed 3 bases, with 17 bases lying between them. Germline V CDR1 and CDR2: SEHNR, FQNEAQ (reference sequence). This CDR3 spans 15 amino acids. The CDR3 DNA sequence: TGTGCCAGCAGTACGTTACCCGACAGAGAAGAGACCCAGTACTTC. This encodes CASSTLPDREETQYF.

This clone was seen a handful of times. J is TRBJ2-3 and V is TRBV30; 11 bases map to TRBD2. Germline-derived CDR1 and CDR2 are GTSNPN and SVGIG (reference sequence). V shed 2 bases, J shed 3 bases, and the junction held 4 bases outside the gene matches. The CDR3 has 15 amino acids. The CDR3 loop is CAWSLAGGQTDTQYF. In DNA form, the CDR3 reads TGTGCCTGGAGTTTAGCGGGGGGGCAAACAGATACGCAGTATTTT.

This clone was found a few times. This rearrangement joins TRBV29-1 to TRBJ2-1, with 7 positions matching TRBD1. This CDR3 region has 16 residues. V lost 0 bases and J lost 3; bases outside the gene matches: 8. The germline gives CDR1 SQVTM, CDR2 ANQGSEA. CDR3 nucleotides: TGCAGCGTTGAAGATGAATACAGGGGAGTCTACAATGAGCAGTTCTTC. Its protein is CSVEDEYRGVYNEQFF.

V usage is TRBV11-3 and J usage is TRBJ2-7; D not certain. This CDR3 contains 13 residues. CDR1 is SGHNT, CDR2 YENEEA, per germline. V lost 3 bases and J 2 bases, leaving 8 bases between the germline ends. The CDR3 loop reads CASSLASTYEQYF. CDR3 nucleotide sequence: TGTGCCAGCAGCTTGGCCAGCACCTACGAGCAGTACTTC.

The rearrangement uses TRBV30 and TRBJ1-2; D uncertain. Trimming stripped 1 base from V and 3 bases from J, with 9 bases between. Germline values: CDR1 GTSNPN, CDR2 SVGIG (reference sequence). The CDR3 sequence is 13 residues long. In DNA form, the CDR3 reads TGTGCCTGGAGTGGTTTGCGGCACTATGGCTACACCTTC. It is translated as CAWSGLRHYGYTF.

The V gene is TRBV29-1, the J gene TRBJ2-5, with D unresolved. V was trimmed by 4 bases and J by 0 bases, leaving 12 bases between them. This CDR3 has 14 residues. Germline V lookup: CDR1 SQVTM, CDR2 ANQGSEA. The CDR3 DNA follows: TGCAGCGTTGTGCCGTTGGCCCACCAAGAGACCCAGTACTTC. It encodes CSVVPLAHQETQYF.

The gene calls are TRBV6-5 and TRBJ1-4, with TRBD1 as a possible D gene (5 bases). The ends were cut back, 5 bases at V and 7 bases at J, with 14 bases in the middle. Germline assignment: CDR1 MNHEY and CDR2 SVGAGI. This CDR3 is 14 amino acids long. DNA of the CDR3: TGTGCCAGCAGTCAGCGGACATGGGGTGAAAAACTGTTTTTT. Amino acids: CASSQRTWGEKLFF.